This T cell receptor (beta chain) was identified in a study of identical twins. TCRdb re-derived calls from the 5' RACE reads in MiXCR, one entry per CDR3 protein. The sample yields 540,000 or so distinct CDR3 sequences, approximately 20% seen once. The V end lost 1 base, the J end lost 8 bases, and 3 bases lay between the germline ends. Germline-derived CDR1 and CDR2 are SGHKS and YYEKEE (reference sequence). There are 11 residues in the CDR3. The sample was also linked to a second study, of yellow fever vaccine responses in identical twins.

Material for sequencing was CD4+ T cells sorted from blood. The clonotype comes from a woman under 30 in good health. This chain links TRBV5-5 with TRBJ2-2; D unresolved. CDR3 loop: CASSLKGELFF. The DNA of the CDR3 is TGTGCCAGCAGCTTGAAGGGGGAGCTGTTTTTT.